This TCR beta chain was captured by sequencing in a study of blood T cell repertoires in COVID-19. Across the whole study: Researchers got acute and convalescent COVID-19 samples from the United States, Italy and Spain. PBMCs, B-cell-depleted T cells, or T cells were the source of the cDNA or gDNA that made up the material.

Followed over time, Seattle patients had been enrolled while infection was active. The CDR3 runs 14 residues. Trimming took 5 bases from V and 5 from J; bases not matched to a gene: 6. The germline V gene has CDR1 SGHRS and CDR2 YFSETQ. Original data processing: Counts of nucleated cells, estimated from reference gene primer amplification, were obtained. Some clones are missing from TCRdb's copy, which holds only in-frame ones; the method was immunoSEQ multiplex PCR. V, J and clone size were drawn from that table, and D and trimming were deduced from the DNA. Of about 350,000 clones in the sample, about nine tenths were seen once.

This chain connects TRBV5-1 to TRBJ2-1; 8 nucleotides match TRBD1. Sequenced material: peripheral blood. The TCR originated in a woman in her fifties or sixties with COVID-19, enrolled during active disease. As DNA, the CDR3 is TGCGCCAGCAGAACGGACAGGGAAAACAATGAGCAGTTCTTC. Protein sequence: CASRTDRENNEQFF. Using reference TRBV5-1 and TRBJ2-1 for the parts outside the CDR3, the full variable domain is KAGVTQTPRYLIKTRGQQVTLSCSPISGHRSVSWYQQTPGQGLQFLFEYFSETQRNKGNFPGRFSGRQFSNSRSEMNVSTLELGDSALYLCASRTDRENNEQFFGPGTRLTVL.